Presented here are 21 T cell receptor beta chains from one specimen sequenced in a study of cytomegalovirus exposure and HLA in healthy donors. Vbeta (60) and Jbeta (13) primers were used in the PCR. Repertoires were generated with immunoSEQ multiplex PCR, while TCRdb's copy carries only in-frame clones and drops some. The data show about 95,000 clones, about four fifths seen once. The specimen sequenced was PBMCs. These receptors were obtained from a man aged 25-45 years in good health and CMV-seropositive.

The chain is built from TRBV13 and TRBJ1-2; D perhaps matches TRBD1 (5 bases). Germline V gene sequence: CDR1 PRHDT, CDR2 FYEKMQ (reference sequence). V dropped 1 base and J dropped 0 bases, with 12 bases sitting between them. The CDR3 has 16 amino acids. The chain's CDR3 is CASSLDGGAPNYGYTF. The CDR3 DNA follows: TGTGCCAGCAGCTTAGACGGTGGGGCACCTAACTATGGCTACACCTTC.

This clone was picked up one time. In DNA form, the CDR3 reads TGTGCCAGTAGTATCCGGGACAGGGGGCGAAGATCGGATACGCAGTATTTT. Translated: CASSIRDRGRRSDTQYF. This chain links TRBV19 with TRBJ2-3; TRBD1 matches at 12 bases. The CDR3 runs 17 residues. Unmatched junction bases numbered 10, after V lost 3 bases and J lost 6 bases. The germline V gene has CDR1 LNHDA and CDR2 SQIVND (reference sequence).

This clone has a single count. The chain carries TRBV6-6 and TRBJ1-1; D uncertain. V was cut by 6 bases and J by 5 bases, with 16 bases left in between. CDR3 length equals 14 residues. Germline values: CDR1 MNHNY, CDR2 SVGAGI (reference sequence). CDR3 residues: CASRSGPGGTEAFF. The CDR3 region has the DNA TGTGCCAGCAGATCCGGGCCGGGCGGGACTGAAGCTTTCTTT.

V and J are TRBV28 and TRBJ2-7, with 10 bases aligning to TRBD2. This CDR3 is 13 amino acids long. With 6 bases clipped from V and 5 bases from J, the junction kept 4 bases outside the gene matches. Germline loops: CDR1 MDHEN, CDR2 SYDVKM. In DNA form, the CDR3 reads TGTGCCAGCAGGCCTAGCGGGAGCCACGAGCAGTACTTC. Translated: CASRPSGSHEQYF.

The rearrangement links TRBV19 to TRBJ2-2; TRBD1 agrees at 8 bases. Germline values: CDR1 LNHDA, CDR2 SQIVND (reference sequence). The V gene end was trimmed by 10 bases and the J gene end by 6 bases; junction bases not matched to a gene: 13. The CDR3 extends over 15 amino acids. CDR3 residues: CATEEGTGRPGELFF. In DNA form, the CDR3 reads TGTGCCACTGAGGAGGGGACAGGTCGGCCCGGGGAGCTGTTTTTT.

This clone came up a few times. This rearrangement joins TRBV5-1 to TRBJ2-5, with D hard to call. V lost 2 bases, J lost 1 base, and 21 bases lay in between. The CDR3 length is 18 residues. The germline CDR1 and CDR2 sequences are SGHRS and YFSETQ. The DNA for the CDR3 is TGCGCCAGCAGCTTAGAGGTTTCTCCCGGGTCCCGCCAAGAGACCCAGTACTTC. It codes for CASSLEVSPGSRQETQYF. Drawing the rest from reference TRBV5-1 and TRBJ2-5, the complete variable domain is KAGVTQTPRYLIKTRGQQVTLSCSPISGHRSVSWYQQTPGQGLQFLFEYFSETQRNKGNFPGRFSGRQFSNSRSEMNVSTLELGDSALYLCASSLEVSPGSRQETQYFGPGTRLLVL.

This rearrangement joins TRBV4-3 to TRBJ2-1, with 11 bases lining up with TRBD1. V was pared by 4 bases and J by 8 bases, with 7 bases of the junction left unmatched. This CDR3 comprises 15 residues. Germline V gene sequence: CDR1 LGHNA, CDR2 YSLEER. The CDR3 protein is CASSPGQGARDEQFF. CDR3 DNA: TGCGCCAGCAGCCCCGGACAGGGGGCTCGGGATGAGCAGTTCTTC.

This clone is termed medium-sized. The chain carries TRBV5-6 and TRBJ2-7; TRBD2 matches 7 bases. The CDR3 sequence is 14 residues long. The germline V gene has CDR1 SGHDT and CDR2 YYEEEE. With 3 bases clipped from V and 2 bases from J, the junction kept 5 bases outside the gene matches. The CDR3 region is CASSSGGITYEQYF. The CDR3 nucleotides are TGTGCCAGCAGCTCGGGGGGAATCACCTACGAGCAGTACTTC. The full variable domain, completed using reference TRBV5-6 and TRBJ2-7, is DAGVTQSPTHLIKTRGQQVTLRCSPKSGHDTVSWYQQALGQGPQFIFQYYEEEERQRGNFPDRFSGHQFPNYSSELNVNALLLGDSALYLCASSSGGITYEQYFGPGTRLTVT.

The chain is built from TRBV2 and TRBJ2-3; 8 nucleotides line up with TRBD2. The germline gives CDR1 SNHLY, CDR2 FYNNEI. This CDR3 has 15 residues. The junction had 4 bases not matched to a gene; V was cut back by 3 bases and J by 2 bases. This chain's CDR3 is CASSDHGRATDTQYF. As DNA, the CDR3 is TGTGCCAGCAGTGACCACGGGAGGGCCACAGATACGCAGTATTTT.

This clone showed up just a few times. The genes are TRBV5-1 and TRBJ1-4; D is possibly TRBD1 (5 bases). The germline V and J ends were trimmed by 4 bases and 4 bases, with 11 bases remaining between them. The CDR3 length is 14 residues. CDR1 and CDR2 from the germline V gene are SGHRS and YFSETQ. CDR3 residues: CASSEGLNNEKLFF. CDR3 DNA: TGCGCCAGCAGCGAGGGACTGAATAATGAAAAACTGTTTTTT.

The chain links TRBV27 to TRBJ2-1; tentatively, D is TRBD2 (5 bases). This CDR3 comprises 14 residues. Germline loops: CDR1 MNHEY, CDR2 SMNVEV (reference sequence). V shed 5 bases and J shed 4 bases, with 12 bases lying between them. CDR3 residues: CASSLRTGYNEQFF. The CDR3 nucleotides read TGTGCCAGCAGTCTAAGGACTGGTTACAATGAGCAGTTCTTC.

The gene calls are TRBV6-5 and TRBJ1-2; D gene unclear. CDR1 and CDR2 (germline): MNHEY, SVGAGI. With 6 bases removed from V and 0 bases from J, the gap between germline ends came to 8 bases. This CDR3 comprises 13 residues. The CDR3 DNA reads TGTGCCAGCAGACACACAGCTAACTATGGCTACACCTTC. It specifies CASRHTANYGYTF.

This chain connects TRBV6-1 to TRBJ2-1; 13 bases match TRBD2. V trimming: 6 bases; J trimming: 6 bases; junction bases outside the gene matches: 5. This CDR3 has 15 amino acids. Germline V gene sequence: CDR1 MNHNS, CDR2 SASEGT. The CDR3 DNA is TGTGCCAGCAGCCACGGACTAGCGGGAGTCAATGAGCAGTTCTTC. It encodes CASSHGLAGVNEQFF.

CDR3 region: CASSTSGGLNEQFF. CDR3 nucleotides: TGTGCCAGCAGTACTAGCGGAGGCCTTAATGAGCAGTTCTTC. The chain couples TRBV6-4 to TRBJ2-1; 8 nucleotides align to TRBD2. Germline-derived CDR1 and CDR2 are MRHNA and SNTAGT. This CDR3 region has 14 residues. V dropped 5 bases and J dropped 7; count of bases not matched to a gene: 7.

The rearrangement joins TRBV15 to TRBJ2-5; D might be TRBD2 (6 bases). From germline, CDR1 is LNHNV and CDR2 YYDKDF (reference sequence). V lost 5 bases and J 1 base, leaving 14 bases between the germline ends. The CDR3 has 15 amino acids. CDR3: CATSGGMGGQETQYF. The CDR3 DNA reads TGTGCCACCAGCGGGGGGATGGGAGGCCAAGAGACCCAGTACTTC.

About this clone: A read error may account for a junction end that differs from germline. This chain joins TRBV28 and TRBJ2-1; the D gene is possibly TRBD2 (6 bases). The germline gives CDR1 MDHEN, CDR2 SYDVKM. The CDR3 has 13 residues. Here the CDR3 DNA reads TGTGCCAGCAGCCGGGACTCCCACAATGAGCAGTTCTTC. This encodes CASSRDSHNEQFF.

The chain combines TRBV9 with TRBJ2-3; D call uncertain. The V end lost 4 bases, the J end lost 2 bases, and 11 bases lay between the germline ends. Germline lookup yields CDR1 SGDLS and CDR2 YYNGEE. This CDR3 has 14 amino acids. CDR3 loop: CASSLLENTDTQYF. For the CDR3, the DNA is TGTGCCAGCAGCCTACTGGAGAACACAGATACGCAGTATTTT.

The chain couples TRBV2 to TRBJ2-5; D gene ambiguous. Germline V lookup: CDR1 SNHLY, CDR2 FYNNEI. CDR3 length: 14 amino acids. The ends were cut back, 2 bases at V and 1 base at J, with 8 bases in the middle. The CDR3 coding sequence is TGTGCCAGCAGTGAATCCAGGATCCAAGAGACCCAGTACTTC. Its translation: CASSESRIQETQYF. Using reference TRBV2 and TRBJ2-5 for the parts outside the CDR3, the full variable domain is EPEVTQTPSHQVTQMGQEVILRCVPISNHLYFYWYRQILGQKVEFLVSFYNNEISEKSEIFDDQFSVERPDGSNFTLKIRSTKLEDSAMYFCASSESRIQETQYFGPGTRLLVL.

This rearrangement joins TRBV10-2 to TRBJ1-4, with 9 bases fitting TRBD1. Germline trimming cut 6 bases from V and 8 bases from J; bases unmatched to any gene: 4. Germline V gives CDR1 WSHSY, CDR2 SAAADI. The CDR3 extends over 13 amino acids. This chain's CDR3 is CASRDRGGEKLFF. As DNA, the CDR3 is TGCGCCAGCAGGGACAGGGGAGGAGAAAAACTGTTTTTT.

CDR3 loop: CASSLSDRGPYEQYF. The CDR3 bases are TGTGCCAGCAGCCTTTCGGACAGGGGGCCCTACGAGCAGTACTTC. The chain recombines TRBV14 with TRBJ2-7, with 11 bases that match TRBD1. The CDR3 runs 15 residues. Unmatched junction bases numbered 4, after V lost 4 bases and J lost 2 bases. CDR1 and CDR2 from the germline V gene are SGHDN and FVKESK. Using reference TRBV14 and TRBJ2-7 for the parts outside the CDR3, the full variable domain is EAGVTQFPSHSVIEKGQTVTLRCDPISGHDNLYWYRRVMGKEIKFLLHFVKESKQDESGMPNNRFLAERTGGTYSTLKVQPAELEDSGVYFCASSLSDRGPYEQYFGPGTRLTVT.

The CDR3 loop reads CASSLSARYEQYF. CDR3 DNA sequence: TGTGCCAGCAGTTTATCAGCTAGGTACGAGCAGTACTTC. The V call is TRBV28, the J call TRBJ2-7; no definite D call. V lost 1 base to trimming and J lost 4 bases, with 8 bases between them. CDR1 is MDHEN and CDR2 is SYDVKM in the germline V gene. This CDR3 is 13 amino acids long.